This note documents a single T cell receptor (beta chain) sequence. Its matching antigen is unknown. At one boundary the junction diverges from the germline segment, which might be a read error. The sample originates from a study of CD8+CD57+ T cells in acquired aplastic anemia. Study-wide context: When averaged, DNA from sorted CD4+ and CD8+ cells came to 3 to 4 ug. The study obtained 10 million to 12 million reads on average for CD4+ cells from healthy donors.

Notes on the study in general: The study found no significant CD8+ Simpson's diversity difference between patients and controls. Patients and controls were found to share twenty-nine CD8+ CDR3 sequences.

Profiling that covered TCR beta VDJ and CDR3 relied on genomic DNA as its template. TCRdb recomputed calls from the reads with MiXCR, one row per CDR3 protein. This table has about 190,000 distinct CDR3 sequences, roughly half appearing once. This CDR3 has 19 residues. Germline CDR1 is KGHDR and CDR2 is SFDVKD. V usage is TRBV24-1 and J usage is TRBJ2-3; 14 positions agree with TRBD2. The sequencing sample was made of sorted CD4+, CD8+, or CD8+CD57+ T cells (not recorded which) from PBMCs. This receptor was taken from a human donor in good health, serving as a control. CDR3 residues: CASSFYRTSGGRSADTQYF. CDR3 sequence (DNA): TGTGCCAGCAGTTTCTACCGGACTAGCGGGGGGAGGAGCGCAGATACGCAGTATTTT.